These 28 T cell receptor beta chains came from one sample sequenced in a study of blood T cells in healthy people across ages. The second PCR ran about 7 to 12 cycles with a sample-barcoded 5' primer and J-beta primers. TCRdb ran MiXCR on the 5' RACE reads and lists one entry per CDR3 protein. The sample lists 1.4 million to 1.5 million distinct CDR3 sequences, roughly 40% occurring once. Sequencing was carried out using blood. The receptors shown here come from a woman in her late teens or twenties in good health.

The V and J genes are TRBV14 and TRBJ2-1, with 11 bases aligning to TRBD2. The CDR3 sequence is 15 residues long. Trimming removed 3 bases from V and 10 bases from J; junction bases left unmatched: 8. From germline, CDR1 is SGHDN and CDR2 FVKESK. Here the CDR3 DNA reads TGTGCCAGCAGCCAGGGACTAGCGGTCTCCTACGAGCAGTTCTTC. It yields the protein CASSQGLAVSYEQFF.

This clonotype was picked up a small number of times. The chain joins TRBV10-3 to TRBJ2-5; the D is unclear. This CDR3 comprises 15 residues. Trimming left V 0 bases short and J 5 bases short, with 13 bases between. Per germline, CDR1 ENHRY and CDR2 SYGVKD. CDR3: CAISESLGGRETQYF. CDR3 nucleotide sequence: TGTGCCATCAGTGAGTCGTTAGGCGGCAGGGAGACCCAGTACTTC.

The chain is built from TRBV18 and TRBJ2-3, with 9 bases fitting TRBD1. CDR3 length equals 15 residues. After removal of 1 base from V and 3 bases from J, the junction contained 2 bases not matched to a gene. Germline assignment: CDR1 KGHSH and CDR2 LQKENI. The DNA of the CDR3 is TGTGCCAGCTCACCACAACAGGGGGCTACAGATACGCAGTATTTT. As protein: CASSPQQGATDTQYF.

The chain links TRBV9 to TRBJ1-1, with 8 bases that match TRBD1. The CDR3 runs 15 residues. Trimming took 4 bases from V and 4 from J; bases not matched to a gene: 9. Looked up from germline, CDR1 is SGDLS and CDR2 is YYNGEE. The CDR3 protein is CASSPRTGLGTEAFF. DNA for the CDR3: TGTGCCAGCAGCCCCCGGACAGGGCTCGGCACTGAAGCTTTCTTT.

This clonotype was picked up one time. The V call is TRBV20-1, the J call TRBJ2-1; 9 bases are shared with TRBD1. The CDR3 totals 13 residues. Trimming at V came to 2 bases and at J to 5 bases, leaving 1 base not matched to a gene. CDR1 and CDR2 (germline): DFQATT, SNEGSKA (reference sequence). The CDR3 nucleotides are TGCAGTGCTAGAACAGGGGGCCACAATGAGCAGTTCTTC. This gives the protein CSARTGGHNEQFF.

The chain uses TRBV27 and TRBJ2-1; 10 bases match TRBD2. Trimming removed 5 bases from V and 7 bases from J; junction bases left unmatched: 11. The CDR3 contains 16 residues. Looked up from germline, CDR1 is MNHEY and CDR2 is SMNVEV (reference sequence). CDR3 amino acids: CASSTSGTSVLNEQFF. The CDR3 bases are TGTGCCAGCAGTACATCCGGGACTAGCGTATTAAATGAGCAGTTCTTC.

V and J are TRBV7-3 and TRBJ1-2, with TRBD1 matching over 8 bases. The CDR3 has 18 residues. Looked up from germline, CDR1 is SGHTA and CDR2 is FQGTGA. Unmatched junction bases numbered 22, after V lost 6 bases and J lost 7 bases. In DNA, the CDR3 is TGTGCCAGCAGTCGCTCGCCGGGACAGGTCGGGGAAAAGGGTGGCTACACCTTC. This codes for CASSRSPGQVGEKGGYTF. Combining the CDR3 with reference TRBV7-3 and TRBJ1-2 gives the whole variable domain GAGVSQTPSNKVTEKGKYVELRCDPISGHTALYWYRQSLGQGPEFLIYFQGTGAADDSGLPNDRFFAVRPEGSVSTLKIQRTERGDSAVYLCASSRSPGQVGEKGGYTFGSGTRLTVV.

This clonotype has only one observation. The chain links TRBV6-5 to TRBJ1-1; tentatively, D is TRBD1 (5 bases). From germline, CDR1 is MNHEY and CDR2 SVGAGI. The V and J ends lost 7 bases and 6 bases respectively, with 21 bases between them. The CDR3 loop spans 15 amino acids. The CDR3 DNA reads TGTGCCAGCACCTCCGGAGGGGCGGGTTTGTCTGAAGCTTTCTTT. Its translation: CASTSGGAGLSEAFF.

The V gene is TRBV11-2, the J gene TRBJ2-5, with 12 bases lining up with TRBD2. Looked up from germline, CDR1 is SGHAT and CDR2 is FQNNGV. This CDR3 has 15 amino acids. V lost 2 bases and J lost 5; bases outside the gene matches: 3. DNA for the CDR3: TGTGCCAGCAGCTTAAGTACTAGCGGGAGGGAGACCCAGTACTTC. Amino acid sequence: CASSLSTSGRETQYF.

This clonotype was seen a few times. This chain connects TRBV15 to TRBJ2-5; 10 bases line up with TRBD2. From germline, CDR1 is LNHNV and CDR2 YYDKDF (reference sequence). Losses at the gene ends were 1 base for V and 10 bases for J; bases not matched to a gene: 9. The CDR3 has 15 residues. CDR3 nucleotide sequence: TGTGCCACCAGCAGAGGATTCCCTAGCGGGGGCCTCCAGTACTTC. It specifies CATSRGFPSGGLQYF.

The J gene is TRBJ1-5, the V gene TRBV27; 8 bases fit TRBD1. Germline V gene sequence: CDR1 MNHEY, CDR2 SMNVEV (reference sequence). The CDR3 has 15 amino acids. V lost 5 bases, J lost 4 bases, and 7 bases stayed unmatched. In nucleotides, the CDR3 is TGTGCCAGCAGTCGGGCAGGGGGCCTAAATCAGCCCCAGCATTTT. Translating it yields CASSRAGGLNQPQHF.

The rearrangement joins TRBV2 to TRBJ2-7, with unresolved D. Gene TRBJ2-5 matches the end of the DNA better, so the J call may be wrong. CDR3 length: 11 residues. Germline V gene sequence: CDR1 SNHLY, CDR2 FYNNEI. The CDR3 is CASSEVVTQYF. Written as DNA, the CDR3 is TGTGCCAGCAGTGAAGTAGTGACCCAGTACTTC.

This clonotype has more than one count but fewer than ten. The V gene is TRBV3-1, the J gene TRBJ1-1; TRBD1 matches 7 bases. V gave up 4 bases and J gave up 9 bases; unmatched junction bases: 5. Germline V CDR1 and CDR2: LGHDT, YNNKEL (reference sequence). The CDR3 is 12 amino acids. The CDR3 nucleotides read TGTGCCAGCAGCCTACGACAGGGTAAAGCTTTCTTT. Protein product: CASSLRQGKAFF.

This clonotype was seen only a few times. This rearrangement joins TRBV7-2 to TRBJ2-5; 7 positions match TRBD2. CDR1 SGHTA and CDR2 FQGNSA come from the germline V gene. Losses at the gene ends were 5 bases for V and 5 bases for J; bases not matched to a gene: 11. This CDR3 contains 15 residues. CDR3 DNA: TGTGCCAGCAGCCCGACTAGCTCGCCGTTGGAGACCCAGTACTTC. It translates to CASSPTSSPLETQYF.

This clonotype was counted between two and nine times. V usage is TRBV28 and J usage is TRBJ2-3; no reliable D call. The CDR3 is 13 amino acids. Trimming shortened V by 5 bases and J by 5 bases, and 11 bases separated the two germline ends. Germline assignment: CDR1 MDHEN and CDR2 SYDVKM. CDR3 nucleotides: TGTGCCAGCAGTACTCTGGACCAAGATACGCAGTATTTT. As protein: CASSTLDQDTQYF.

CDR3 in amino acids: CSAGGTGELFF. The CDR3 DNA reads as TGCAGTGCTGGGGGTACCGGGGAGCTGTTTTTT. The chain uses TRBV20-1 and TRBJ2-2; D tentatively fits TRBD1 or TRBD2 (5 bases each). Germline V gives CDR1 DFQATT, CDR2 SNEGSKA (reference sequence). V was clipped by 5 bases and J by 5 bases, with 6 bases between them. The length of the CDR3 is 11 residues.

This clonotype was picked up a small number of times. The V and J genes are TRBV11-2 and TRBJ2-1; weak D call: TRBD2 (6 bases). The assigned J gene may be wrong: the sequence end matches TRBJ2-7 better. Germline assignment: CDR1 SGHAT and CDR2 FQNNGV. There are 15 residues in the CDR3. CDR3 loop: CASSYGGDSYNEQYF. The CDR3 DNA reads TGTGCCAGCAGCTACGGGGGAGACTCCTACAATGAGCAGTACTTC.

The chain carries TRBV6-1 and TRBJ1-2; D is perhaps TRBD1 (5 bases). This CDR3 region has 14 residues. Germline CDR1 is MNHNS and CDR2 is SASEGT. V was pared by 1 base and J by 4 bases, with 10 bases between. CDR3 DNA: TGTGCCAGCAGTGAAGAGGGGAATGGCTATGGCTACACCTTC. Its protein is CASSEEGNGYGYTF.

The rearrangement links TRBV3-1 to TRBJ1-6, with unresolved D. Between the trimmed V and J ends, which lost 2 bases and 8 bases, there was a span of 13 bases. The CDR3 has 15 residues. Germline loops: CDR1 LGHDT, CDR2 YNNKEL (reference sequence). The CDR3 loop reads CASSQIRSRDSPLHF. The DNA for the CDR3 is TGTGCCAGCAGCCAAATCAGAAGTAGGGATTCACCCCTCCACTTT.

The chain uses TRBV12-5 and TRBJ2-4; the D is unclear. Near its end, the DNA agrees better with TRBJ2-7, so the J call may be wrong. The CDR3 has 14 residues. Germline CDR1 is LGHNT and CDR2 is FRNRAP. The DNA of the CDR3 is TGTGCTAGTGGAACCCCGGATAGCTCCTACGAGCAGTACTTC. Encoded protein: CASGTPDSSYEQYF.

The J gene is TRBJ2-7, the V gene TRBV6-1, with D perhaps TRBD2 (6 bases). Per germline, CDR1 MNHNS and CDR2 SASEGT. V shed 8 bases and J shed 6 bases, with 17 bases lying between them. The CDR3 length is 13 residues. The CDR3, as DNA: TGTGCCAGCGTTCGCCAGGGAGGTGCCGAGCAGTACTTC. Amino acid sequence: CASVRQGGAEQYF.

This clonotype was seen a handful of times. V usage is TRBV6-6 and J usage is TRBJ1-5; D may be TRBD1 (6 bases). Looked up from germline, CDR1 is MNHNY and CDR2 is SVGAGI (reference sequence). The V end was cut by 2 bases, the J end by 7 bases, with 12 bases between. The CDR3 loop spans 14 amino acids. The CDR3 loop is CASSYGQRGQPQHF. In DNA form, the CDR3 reads TGTGCCAGCAGTTACGGACAGAGAGGACAGCCCCAGCATTTT.

The gene calls are TRBV12-3 or TRBV12-4 and TRBJ2-1; 7 nucleotides align to TRBD1. The assigned J gene may be wrong: the sequence end matches TRBJ2-7 better. The length of the CDR3 is 14 residues. This CDR3 reads CANSHRGSYNEQYF. The CDR3 nucleotides are TGTGCCAACAGCCACAGGGGCTCCTACAATGAGCAGTACTTC.

This clonotype showed up just a few times. The chain uses TRBV2 and TRBJ2-7; D not resolved. The V end lost 4 bases, the J end lost 0 bases, and 10 bases lay between the germline ends. Looked up from germline, CDR1 is SNHLY and CDR2 is FYNNEI. The CDR3 sequence is 14 residues long. The DNA of the CDR3 is TGTGCCAGCAGTGGGGCAGAGAACTCCTACGAGCAGTACTTC. This encodes CASSGAENSYEQYF.

This clonotype was seen ten or more times. The chain links TRBV15 to TRBJ2-3; D gene unclear. Germline CDR1 reads LNHNV; CDR2 reads YYDKDF (reference sequence). V gave up 0 bases and J gave up 4 bases, with 5 bases separating them. The CDR3 has 13 amino acids. The CDR3 sequence: CATSRDVSDTQYF. The CDR3 DNA is TGTGCCACCAGCAGAGATGTTTCAGATACGCAGTATTTT.

The genes are TRBV3-1 and TRBJ2-1; D might be TRBD2 (6 bases). The CDR3 loop spans 15 amino acids. The germline V gene has CDR1 LGHDT and CDR2 YNNKEL (reference sequence). V dropped 3 bases and J dropped 7 bases, with 16 bases sitting between them. The CDR3 spells CASSQSGRERNEQFF. The CDR3 DNA sequence: TGTGCCAGCAGCCAGAGCGGGCGGGAAAGGAATGAGCAGTTCTTC.

CDR3 DNA: TGTGCCAGCAGTGAATACGGACAGGTTGATGGCTACACCTTC. Translated, it gives CASSEYGQVDGYTF. This rearrangement joins TRBV6-1 to TRBJ1-2; TRBD1 aligns across 7 bases. CDR1 is MNHNS, CDR2 SASEGT, per germline. The CDR3 is made up of 14 amino acids. With V trimmed by 2 bases and J by 6 bases, 6 bases remained unmatched.

This clonotype has only a few counts. The chain uses TRBV4-1 and TRBJ2-3; 9 bases agree with TRBD2. The CDR3 totals 19 residues. With 3 bases clipped from V and 5 bases from J, the junction kept 18 bases outside the gene matches. Germline lookup yields CDR1 MGHRA and CDR2 YSYEKL. The DNA of the CDR3 is TGCGCCAGCAGCCACGAGACCGGGACTAGCACCTTCCTCGGAGATACGCAGTATTTT. This translates into CASSHETGTSTFLGDTQYF.